This record looks at one T cell receptor (beta chain) sequence and its context. The antigen is undetermined. The PCR was carried out with 60 Vbeta primers and 13 Jbeta primers. Profiling relied on immunoSEQ multiplex PCR, and the TCRdb table lists in-frame clones only, not all of them. There are approximately 170,000 clones in the sample; around 78% occur only once, and about 2% lies in the top ten. This entry comes from a study of cytomegalovirus exposure and HLA in healthy donors. On the study more broadly: HLA-typed donors were the source of about 85 million unique TCRs held in an early data release. Study-wide results and caveats: Reportedly, a later analysis found an Asian-associated ancestry cluster had fewer N-insertions than the approximately 700-donor mean. A link between a missense DCLRE1C variant and TCR beta V- and J-gene trimming emerged from a later analysis.

The CDR3 covers 12 residues. V was trimmed by 2 bases and J by 5 bases, leaving 7 bases between them. From germline, CDR1 is SGHKS and CDR2 YYEKEE (reference sequence). The chain has TRBV5-5 and TRBJ2-5; no reliable D call. The clonotype originates from a woman aged 30 to 39 in good health and CMV-seropositive. The sequenced material came from PBMCs. In DNA, the CDR3 is TGTGCCAGCAGCTTTACCGGGGAGACCCAGTACTTC. It is translated as CASSFTGETQYF.